This T cell receptor (beta chain) was recorded in a study of OX40 agonist ivuxolimab in advanced cancers. Study-level information: While on treatment, patients had intravenous ivuxolimab at 0.01 to 10 mg/kg every 2 weeks.

Germline CDR1 is LGHNA and CDR2 is YSLEER. Trimming took off 0 bases at V and 4 bases at J, with 14 bases between the two ends. The CDR3 contains 16 residues. Clones were sequenced by immunoSEQ multiplex PCR, and TCRdb holds only the in-frame ones, with some missing. The sample comprises around 70,000 clones, roughly 80% of which are singletons, and approximately 11% rests with the top ten. This receptor was taken from an adult with an advanced solid tumor such as melanoma, head and neck, liver or kidney cancer. The source was CD4+ or CD8+ T cells sorted from blood, collected in a trial of the OX40 agonist ivuxolimab. The chain combines TRBV4-3 with TRBJ2-3; a weak D match, TRBD2 (6 bases). This CDR3 reads CASSQEGTQDPDTQYF. The DNA of the CDR3 is TGCGCCAGCAGCCAAGAAGGGACTCAGGACCCAGATACGCAGTATTTT.